This record covers a single T cell receptor (beta chain). CDR3 length: 14 residues. The V gene lost 1 base and the J gene lost 4 bases, with 10 bases spanning the gap. From germline, CDR1 is MNHNS and CDR2 SASEGT. PCR amplification relied on 60 Vbeta primers (plus 13 Jbeta primers). Profiling relied on immunoSEQ multiplex PCR, and the TCRdb table lists in-frame clones only, not all of them. The sample has 65,000 to 90,000 clones. The source of the sample is a study of cytomegalovirus exposure and HLA in healthy donors. The sample comprised PBMCs. The sequence derives from a man in his forties or fifties in good health and CMV-seronegative. This chain links TRBV6-1 with TRBJ1-1; possible D gene TRBD1, 5 bases. The CDR3, as DNA: TGTGCCAGCAGTGAAGGCGGGGGGAGCACTGAAGCTTTCTTT. Amino acid sequence: CASSEGGGSTEAFF.